Listed below are T cell receptor beta chains from one sample, sequenced in a study of long-term antiretroviral therapy in people with HIV. Assay used: immunoSEQ multiplex PCR; TCRdb lists only in-frame clones, some missing. The table records more than 25,000 clones, 75% to 90% of them present only once. This specimen was unsorted PBMCs, taken 3.2 years before starting antiretroviral therapy. All receptors derive from a man in his fifties or sixties with HIV. CDR3s include the opening cysteine and the closing phenylalanine or tryptophan. A D gene is named only where the DNA matches it firmly. Clone size is not always given. Where it is, it says once, few, many or a class for expanded clones.

d_gene	j_gene	abundance	v_gene	CDR3nt	CDR3aa
.	TRBJ2-7	.	TRBV20-1	TGCAGTGCTAGCAGGGGCCACGAGCAGTACTTC	CSASRGHEQYF
TRBD1	TRBJ1-4	.	TRBV11-2	TGTGCCAGCAGGAAACAGGGGTTCGAAAAACTGTTTTTT	CASRKQGFEKLFF
.	TRBJ2-5	.	TRBV5-6	TGTGCCAGCAGCTTGGCCTATGGCCAAGAGACCCAGTACTTC	CASSLAYGQETQYF
.	TRBJ1-2	few	TRBV28	TGTGCCAGCAGTTTAGCCGATGGCTACACCTTC	CASSLADGYTF
.	TRBJ2-7	.	TRBV6-5	TGTGCCAGCAGTGGCATTCCGGGACGGAACTACGAGCAGTACTTC	CASSGIPGRNYEQYF
.	TRBJ2-3	.	TRBV10-3	TGTGCCATCAGTGAGACGCGGACTACCCTTAGCGCAGATACGCAGTATTTT	CAISETRTTLSADTQYF
TRBD2	TRBJ2-7	.	TRBV7-9	TGTGCCAGCAGCTCCAGGAGCGGGAGGTCCCTTTCCTACGAGCAGTACTTC	CASSSRSGRSLSYEQYF
.	TRBJ2-7	.	TRBV19	TGTGCCAGTAGTAAGACCAGGGACCACGAGCAGTACTTC	CASSKTRDHEQYF
.	TRBJ2-7	.	TRBV11-2	TGTGCCAGCAGCTCTACCAGCGGTGACGACGAGCAGTACTTC	CASSSTSGDDEQYF
.	TRBJ2-7	.	TRBV21-1	TGTGCCAGCAGCAAAAAATTCAAGGACGGATCCTCCTACGAGCAGTACTTC	CASSKKFKDGSSYEQYF
.	TRBJ1-5	.	TRBV2	TGTGCCAGCACCCCGGGATCCCCGGATCAGCCCCAGCATTTT	CASTPGSPDQPQHF
.	TRBJ1-3	.	TRBV7-6	TGTGCCAGCAGCTCCGGCTCGGAGGGATACGTATCTGGAAACACCATATATTTT	CASSSGSEGYVSGNTIYF
TRBD2	TRBJ2-3	.	TRBV12-5	TGTGCTGGGGGGACTAGCGCCTTCACAGATACGCAGTATTTT	CAGGTSAFTDTQYF
.	TRBJ2-1	.	TRBV18	TGTGCCAGCTCACCACCGGCTACCCAAGCCTACAATGAGCAGTTCTTC	CASSPPATQAYNEQFF
.	TRBJ1-2	once	TRBV7-9	TGTGCCAGCAGCTTAACAGGACACCGGGTTGGCTACACCTTC	CASSLTGHRVGYTF
.	TRBJ1-1	.	TRBV7-3	TGTGCCAGCAGCTTAATGACCGACACTGAAGCTTTCTTT	CASSLMTDTEAFF
.	TRBJ1-2	.	TRBV7-8	TGTGCCAGCAGCCCGGCGGGGGGGCGGACCAATGGCTACACCTTC	CASSPAGGRTNGYTF
.	TRBJ2-7	.	TRBV7-9	TGTGCCAGCAGCTCCTACAGGGGGGGGGCATACGAGCAGTACTTC	CASSSYRGGAYEQYF
TRBD1	TRBJ2-3	.	TRBV30	TGTGCCTACCAGACAGGGCTAGTGGATACAGATACGCAGTATTTT	CAYQTGLVDTDTQYF
TRBD1	TRBJ2-1	.	TRBV9	TGTGCCAGCAGCCCGAGGACAGGGGTCTCCTACAATGAGCAGTTCTTC	CASSPRTGVSYNEQFF
.	TRBJ2-1	.	TRBV7-2	TGTGCCAGCAGCTCGACGGGAGATGAGCAGTTCTTC	CASSSTGDEQFF
.	TRBJ2-2	.	TRBV6-6	TGTGCCAGCAGTTACCTCGTAAGCAGCGGGGAGCTGTTTTTT	CASSYLVSSGELFF
TRBD2	TRBJ2-1	.	TRBV30	TGTGCCTGGGGGATCACAGCGGGAGGACGGTTCTTC	CAWGITAGGRFF
.	TRBJ1-2	.	TRBV6-1	TGTGCCAGCAGTGAATCCGGGAACTATGGCTACACCTTC	CASSESGNYGYTF
.	TRBJ1-5	.	TRBV11-1	TGTGCCAGCAGCGCGTCGGAGGGTCAGCCCCAGCATTTT	CASSASEGQPQHF
TRBD2	TRBJ2-6	.	TRBV28	TGTGCCAGCAGAGATCTCGGGAGGCCTGGGGCCAACGTCCTGACTTTC	CASRDLGRPGANVLTF
.	TRBJ2-7	.	TRBV4-1	TGCGCCAGCAGCCGAGGCGGCCAAAACACCTACGAGCAGTACTTC	CASSRGGQNTYEQYF
TRBD1	TRBJ1-1	.	TRBV4-2	TGTGCCAGCAGCCAAGGACTGGACAGGGTCACTGAAGCTTTCTTT	CASSQGLDRVTEAFF
.	TRBJ1-5	.	TRBV7-9	TGTGCCAGCAGCTCCCTCGGGCTGAGGGGCAATCAGCCCCAGCATTTT	CASSSLGLRGNQPQHF